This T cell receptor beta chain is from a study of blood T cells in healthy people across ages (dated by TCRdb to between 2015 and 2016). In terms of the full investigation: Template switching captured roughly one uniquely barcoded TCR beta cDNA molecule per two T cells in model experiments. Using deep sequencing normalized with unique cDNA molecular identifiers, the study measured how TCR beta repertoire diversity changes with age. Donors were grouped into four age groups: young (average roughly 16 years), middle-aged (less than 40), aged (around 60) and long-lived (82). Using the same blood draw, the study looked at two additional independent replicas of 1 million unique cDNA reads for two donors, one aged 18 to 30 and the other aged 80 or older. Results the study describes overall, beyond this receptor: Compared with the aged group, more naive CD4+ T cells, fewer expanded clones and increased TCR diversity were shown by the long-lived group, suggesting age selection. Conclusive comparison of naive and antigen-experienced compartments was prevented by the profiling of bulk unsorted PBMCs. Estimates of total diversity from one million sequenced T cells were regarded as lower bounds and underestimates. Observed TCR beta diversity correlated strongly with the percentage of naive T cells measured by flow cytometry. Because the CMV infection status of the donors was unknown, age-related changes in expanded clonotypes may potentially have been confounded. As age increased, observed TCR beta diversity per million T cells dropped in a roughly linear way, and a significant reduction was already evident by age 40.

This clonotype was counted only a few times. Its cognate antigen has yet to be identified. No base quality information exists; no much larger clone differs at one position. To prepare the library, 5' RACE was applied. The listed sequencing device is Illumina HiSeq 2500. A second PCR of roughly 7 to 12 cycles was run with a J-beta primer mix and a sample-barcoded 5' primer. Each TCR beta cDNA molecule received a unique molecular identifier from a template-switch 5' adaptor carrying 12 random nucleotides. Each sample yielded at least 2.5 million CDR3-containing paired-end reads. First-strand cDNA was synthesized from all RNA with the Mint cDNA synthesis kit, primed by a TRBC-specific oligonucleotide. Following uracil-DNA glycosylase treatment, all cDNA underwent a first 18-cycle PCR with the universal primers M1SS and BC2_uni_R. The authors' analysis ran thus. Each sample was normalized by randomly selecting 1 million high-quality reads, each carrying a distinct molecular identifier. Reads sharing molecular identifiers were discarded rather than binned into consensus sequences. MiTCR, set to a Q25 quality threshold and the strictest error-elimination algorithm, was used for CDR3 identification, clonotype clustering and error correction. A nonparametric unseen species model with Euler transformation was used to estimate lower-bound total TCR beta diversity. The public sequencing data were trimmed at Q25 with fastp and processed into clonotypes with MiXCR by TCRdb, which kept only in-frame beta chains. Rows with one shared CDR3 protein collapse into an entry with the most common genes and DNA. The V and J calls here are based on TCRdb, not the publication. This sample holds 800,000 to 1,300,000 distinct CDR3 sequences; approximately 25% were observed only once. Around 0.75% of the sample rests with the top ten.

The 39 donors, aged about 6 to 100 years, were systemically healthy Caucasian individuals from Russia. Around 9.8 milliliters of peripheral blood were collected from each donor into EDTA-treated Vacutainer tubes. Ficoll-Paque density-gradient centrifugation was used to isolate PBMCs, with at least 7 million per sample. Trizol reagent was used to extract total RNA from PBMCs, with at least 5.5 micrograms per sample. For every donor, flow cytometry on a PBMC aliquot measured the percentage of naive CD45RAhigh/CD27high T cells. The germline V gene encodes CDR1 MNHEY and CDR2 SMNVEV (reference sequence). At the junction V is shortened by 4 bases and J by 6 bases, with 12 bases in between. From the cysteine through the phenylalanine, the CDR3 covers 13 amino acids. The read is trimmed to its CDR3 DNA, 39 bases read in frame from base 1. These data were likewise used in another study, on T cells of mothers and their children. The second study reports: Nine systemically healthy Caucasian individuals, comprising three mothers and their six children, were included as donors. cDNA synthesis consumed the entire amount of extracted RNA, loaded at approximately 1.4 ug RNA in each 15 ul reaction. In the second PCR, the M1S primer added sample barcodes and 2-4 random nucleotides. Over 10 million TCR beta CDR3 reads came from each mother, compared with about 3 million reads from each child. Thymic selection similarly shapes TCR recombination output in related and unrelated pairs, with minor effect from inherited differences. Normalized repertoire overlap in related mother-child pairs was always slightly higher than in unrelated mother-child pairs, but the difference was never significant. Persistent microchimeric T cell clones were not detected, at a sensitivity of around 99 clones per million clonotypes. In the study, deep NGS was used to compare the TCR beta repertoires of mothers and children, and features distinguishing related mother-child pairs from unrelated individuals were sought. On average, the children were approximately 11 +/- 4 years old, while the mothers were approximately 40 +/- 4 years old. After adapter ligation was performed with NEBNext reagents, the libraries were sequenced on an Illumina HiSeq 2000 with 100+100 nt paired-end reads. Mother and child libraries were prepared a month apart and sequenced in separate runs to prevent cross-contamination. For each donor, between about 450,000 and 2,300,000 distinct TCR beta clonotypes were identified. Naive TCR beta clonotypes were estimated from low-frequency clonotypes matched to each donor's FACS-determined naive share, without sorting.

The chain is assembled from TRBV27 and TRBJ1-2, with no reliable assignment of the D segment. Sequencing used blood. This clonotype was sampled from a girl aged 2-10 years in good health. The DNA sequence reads TGTGCCAGCAGTTGGTCAGGATACGATGGCTACACCTTC. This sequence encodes CASSWSGYDGYTF.